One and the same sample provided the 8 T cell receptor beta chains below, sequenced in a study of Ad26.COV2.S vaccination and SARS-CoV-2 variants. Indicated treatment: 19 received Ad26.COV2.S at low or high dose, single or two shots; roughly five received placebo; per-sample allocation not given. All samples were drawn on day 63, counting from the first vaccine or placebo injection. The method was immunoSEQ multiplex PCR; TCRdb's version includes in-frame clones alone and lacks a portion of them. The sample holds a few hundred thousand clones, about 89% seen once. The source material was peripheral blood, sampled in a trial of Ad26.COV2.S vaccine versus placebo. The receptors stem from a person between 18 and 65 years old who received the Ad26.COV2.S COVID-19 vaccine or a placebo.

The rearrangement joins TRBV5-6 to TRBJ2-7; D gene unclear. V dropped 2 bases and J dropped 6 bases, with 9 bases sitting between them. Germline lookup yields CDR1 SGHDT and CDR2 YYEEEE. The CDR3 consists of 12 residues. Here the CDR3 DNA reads TGTGCCAGCAGCTTCTCCTATGGCGAGCAGTACTTC. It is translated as CASSFSYGEQYF.

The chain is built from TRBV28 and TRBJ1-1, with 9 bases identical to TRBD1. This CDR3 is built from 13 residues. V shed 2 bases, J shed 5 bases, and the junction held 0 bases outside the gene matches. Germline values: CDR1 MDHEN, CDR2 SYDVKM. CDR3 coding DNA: TGTGCCAGCAGTTTAGGACAGGGGACTGAAGCTTTCTTT. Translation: CASSLGQGTEAFF.

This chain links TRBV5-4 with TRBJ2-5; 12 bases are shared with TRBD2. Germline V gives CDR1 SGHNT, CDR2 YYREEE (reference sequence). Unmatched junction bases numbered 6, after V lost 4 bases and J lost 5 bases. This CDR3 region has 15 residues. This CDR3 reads CASSKTSGRRETQYF. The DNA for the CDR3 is TGTGCCAGCAGCAAAACTAGCGGGAGGAGGGAGACCCAGTACTTC.

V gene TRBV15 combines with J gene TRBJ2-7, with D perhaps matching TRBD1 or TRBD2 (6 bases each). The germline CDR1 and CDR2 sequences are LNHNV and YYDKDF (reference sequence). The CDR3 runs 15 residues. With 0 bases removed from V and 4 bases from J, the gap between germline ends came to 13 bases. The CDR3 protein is CATSRDRGTTYEQYF. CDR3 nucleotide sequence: TGTGCCACCAGCAGAGATCGGGGGACAACTTACGAGCAGTACTTC.

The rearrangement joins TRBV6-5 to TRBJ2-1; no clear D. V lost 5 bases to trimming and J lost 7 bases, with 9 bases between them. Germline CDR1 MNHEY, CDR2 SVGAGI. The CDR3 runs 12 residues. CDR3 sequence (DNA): TGTGCCAGCAGTCCGCGCAATAATGAGCAGTTCTTC. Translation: CASSPRNNEQFF.

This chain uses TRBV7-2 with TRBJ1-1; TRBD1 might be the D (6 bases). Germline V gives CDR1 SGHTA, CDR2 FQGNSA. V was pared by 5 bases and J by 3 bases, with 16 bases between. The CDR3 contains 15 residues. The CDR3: CASSRRGAGDTEAFF. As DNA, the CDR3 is TGTGCCAGCAGCCGTCGGGGGGCAGGTGACACTGAAGCTTTCTTT.

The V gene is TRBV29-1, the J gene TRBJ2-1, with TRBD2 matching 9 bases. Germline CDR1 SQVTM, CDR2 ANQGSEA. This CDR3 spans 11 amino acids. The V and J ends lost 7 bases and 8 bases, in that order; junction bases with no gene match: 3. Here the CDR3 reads CSARLADEQFF. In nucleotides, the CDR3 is TGCAGCGCTAGACTAGCGGATGAGCAGTTCTTC.

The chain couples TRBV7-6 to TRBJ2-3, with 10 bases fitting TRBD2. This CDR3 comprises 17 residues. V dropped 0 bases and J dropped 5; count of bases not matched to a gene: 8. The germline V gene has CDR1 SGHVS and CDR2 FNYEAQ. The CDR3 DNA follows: TGTGCCAGCAGCTTAGCGGGGGTAGCGGGAGGAGTAGATACGCAGTATTTT. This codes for CASSLAGVAGGVDTQYF.